These T cell receptor beta chains were read from a single sample in a study of blood T cell repertoires in COVID-19. Repertoires were generated with immunoSEQ multiplex PCR, while TCRdb's copy carries only in-frame clones and drops some. The sample has about 210,000 clones, 82% seen once. The sample consisted of peripheral blood. The source is a woman in her 70s with COVID-19, enrolled during active disease. Both conserved end residues are part of each CDR3. D genes are given only for firm matches. Part of the rows lack a size; the others show once, few, many or a class for expanded clones.

TRBV5-1	TRBD1	few	TRBJ2-7	TGCGCCAGCAGCGTCGGACAGGCGGCCGAGCAGTACTTC	CASSVGQAAEQYF
TRBV5-1	TRBD1	NA	TRBJ1-4	TGCGCCAGCAGCCCGGGGGACAGCCCTAATGAAAAACTGTTTTTT	CASSPGDSPNEKLFF
TRBV2	NA	NA	TRBJ2-1	TGTGCCAGTTCTAGGGGGCTTTTTGGCGGGGACCAGGATGAGCAGTTCTTC	CASSRGLFGGDQDEQFF
TRBV28	TRBD2	few	TRBJ2-1	TGTGCCAGCAGTCGGGCTAGCGGGAGGGTCTACAATGAGCAGTTCTTC	CASSRASGRVYNEQFF
TRBV19	TRBD1	NA	TRBJ1-2	TGTGCCAGTCGCCCGAAACCAGGGGGCGCGGGGTATGGCTACACCTTC	CASRPKPGGAGYGYTF
TRBV28	NA	NA	TRBJ2-3	TGTGCCAGCAGTTACAGTTCGGCCACAGATACGCAGTATTTT	CASSYSSATDTQYF
TRBV27	NA	NA	TRBJ1-5	TGTGCCAGCAAACCCTTTAGCACCCCTCAGACAGAAAGCAATCAGCCCCAGCATTTT	CASKPFSTPQTESNQPQHF
TRBV6-2/TRBV6-3	NA	NA	TRBJ2-7	TGTGCCAGCAGTTACTCCCTAGCTAGCTCCTACGAGCAGTACTTC	CASSYSLASSYEQYF
TRBV18	TRBD1	NA	TRBJ2-7	TGTGCCAGCTCACCACCGACAGGGGGTTCCTCCTACGAGCAGTACTTC	CASSPPTGGSSYEQYF
TRBV18	TRBD1	few	TRBJ2-5	TGTGCCAGCTCACCGGGAGACAGGGGGGAGACCCAGTACTTC	CASSPGDRGETQYF
TRBV27	NA	NA	TRBJ1-6	TGTGCCAGCAGTAGACAGAGCTCCTATAATTCACCCCTCCACTTT	CASSRQSSYNSPLHF
TRBV7-2	NA	NA	TRBJ2-4	TGTGCCAGCAGCTTAAGGGAGGGGGAAAACATTCAGTACTTC	CASSLREGENIQYF
TRBV9	TRBD1	NA	TRBJ1-2	TGTGCCAGCAGCCCACGCCCCGGGACAGCAATTTATGGCTACACCTTC	CASSPRPGTAIYGYTF
TRBV24-1	NA	NA	TRBJ1-3	TGTGCCACCAGTGATTCGCAGGTCTCTGGAAACACCATATATTTT	CATSDSQVSGNTIYF
TRBV9	NA	NA	TRBJ2-1	TGTGCCAGCAGCCCGAGAAGAGAAGCGGATAATGAGCAGTTCTTC	CASSPRREADNEQFF
TRBV19	NA	NA	TRBJ2-2	TGTGCCAGTAATGTGGGGGGGCAGGGAGGTTGGACCGGGGAGCTGTTTTTT	CASNVGGQGGWTGELFF
TRBV19	NA	NA	TRBJ1-4	TGTGCCAGTAGTGAGACAGCAACTAATGAAAAACTGTTTTTT	CASSETATNEKLFF
TRBV7-6	TRBD1	NA	TRBJ1-4	TGTGCCAGCAGCCACCGCCCCAGGACAGGGGAAGCTGAAAAACTGTTTTTT	CASSHRPRTGEAEKLFF
TRBV6-5	NA	NA	TRBJ1-1	TGTGCCAGCAGAATAGGGGCCCGAAGCACTGAAGCTTTCTTT	CASRIGARSTEAFF
TRBV3-1/TRBV3-2	TRBD2	NA	TRBJ2-7	TGTGCCAGCAGCCTCGGACTAGCGGGAGTATCCGAGCAGTACTTC	CASSLGLAGVSEQYF
TRBV6-2/TRBV6-3	TRBD1	NA	TRBJ2-7	TGTGCCAGCAGTAATGCGGTTTCGGGACAGGGGATCGGGCAGTACTTC	CASSNAVSGQGIGQYF
TRBV7-2	TRBD1	NA	TRBJ1-3	TGTGCCAGCAGCTTAAGTCAGGGGGGATACTCTGGAAACACCATATATTTT	CASSLSQGGYSGNTIYF
TRBV11-2	TRBD2	NA	TRBJ2-7	TGTGCCAGCAGCTCGACTAGCGGGAGTTACGAGCAGTACTTC	CASSSTSGSYEQYF
TRBV6-2/TRBV6-3	TRBD2	once	TRBJ2-7	TGTGCCAGCAGTCAACCGGGACTAGCGGTATACGAGCAGTACTTC	CASSQPGLAVYEQYF
TRBV6-5	TRBD2	NA	TRBJ2-7	TGTGCCACCTACCCGGGACTAGCGTTGTACGAGCAGTACTTC	CATYPGLALYEQYF
TRBV7-3	NA	once	TRBJ1-1	TGTGCCAGCAGCTTAACGGGGCCAGGGACAATGAACACTGAAGCTTTCTTT	CASSLTGPGTMNTEAFF
TRBV20-1	NA	NA	TRBJ1-3	TGCAGTGCCCCGGTGAGCAACACCATATATTTT	CSAPVSNTIYF
TRBV6-5	TRBD2	NA	TRBJ2-1	TGTGCCAGCAGACCTCCGGGGGGGGCCTATGAGCAGTTCTTC	CASRPPGGAYEQFF
TRBV9	TRBD1	NA	TRBJ2-5	TGTGCCAGCAGCGTAGGTTTCGTGACAGGGCGAAACCAAGAGACCCAGTACTTC	CASSVGFVTGRNQETQYF
TRBV6-5	NA	NA	TRBJ2-7	TGTGCCAGCAGTTACTCGAGGTTGGCGGGAGAGCAGTACTTC	CASSYSRLAGEQYF
TRBV7-8	NA	few	TRBJ1-1	TGTGCCAGCAGCCCCAATGCCAGGGCAACTGAAGCTTTCTTT	CASSPNARATEAFF
TRBV29-1	NA	NA	TRBJ2-1	TGCAGCGTTGATCGGATCGGGGGTGAGGGGAACTACAATGAGCAGTTCTTC	CSVDRIGGEGNYNEQFF
TRBV19	TRBD2	NA	TRBJ2-1	TGTGCCAGTAGTCGCGGGAGCTCCTACAATGAGCAGTTCTTC	CASSRGSSYNEQFF
TRBV18	NA	NA	TRBJ1-5	TGTGCCAGCTCTCCCGGACACTTTCAGCCCCAGCATTTT	CASSPGHFQPQHF
TRBV19	TRBD1	NA	TRBJ2-7	TGTGCCAGTAGTACACACGGGACAGCCAAAAGCTACGAGCAGTACTTC	CASSTHGTAKSYEQYF
TRBV12-5	NA	NA	TRBJ2-2	TGTGCTAGTGGTCGTTCTACCGGGGAGCTGTTTTTT	CASGRSTGELFF
TRBV6-5	TRBD1	NA	TRBJ1-1	TGTGCCAGCAGGATCGGACAGGGGAGGACTGAAGCTTTCTTT	CASRIGQGRTEAFF
TRBV28	NA	few	TRBJ1-5	TGTGCCAGCAGCTTTACAGGGAGAAATCAGCCCCAGCATTTT	CASSFTGRNQPQHF
TRBV19	NA	NA	TRBJ1-2	TGTGCCAGTAGAAGGGACACCCCCTATGGCTACACCTTC	CASRRDTPYGYTF
TRBV7-9	NA	NA	TRBJ1-2	TGTGCCAGCAGCTTAGGGCAGGCCGACCTGGGCTACACCTTC	CASSLGQADLGYTF
TRBV7-3	TRBD1	NA	TRBJ1-1	TGTGCCAGCAGCTTAACTGGACAGGGGGTGGAAGAAGCTTTCTTT	CASSLTGQGVEEAFF
TRBV6-5	TRBD1	NA	TRBJ1-1	TGTGCCAGCACCCGACAGGGAAGGAACACTGAAGCTTTCTTT	CASTRQGRNTEAFF
TRBV19	TRBD2	NA	TRBJ2-3	TGTGCCAGTAGTTTTAATGGACGGGGAGGGTTGACAGATACGCAGTATTTT	CASSFNGRGGLTDTQYF
TRBV4-2	TRBD1	NA	TRBJ1-5	TGTGCCAGCAGCCAAGGACTGGACAGGTCTAGCAATCAGCCCCAGCATTTT	CASSQGLDRSSNQPQHF
TRBV11-3	TRBD2	NA	TRBJ2-5	TGTGCCAGCAGCCCCCGTAGCGGGACGGGAGAGACCCAGTACTTC	CASSPRSGTGETQYF
TRBV5-4	TRBD1	NA	TRBJ1-2	TGTGCCAGCAGTTCCGGGACAGTTAATGGCTACACCTTC	CASSSGTVNGYTF
TRBV14	TRBD2	NA	TRBJ2-1	TGTGCCAGCAGCCTGCGACTAGCGGGCTACAATGAGCAGTTCTTC	CASSLRLAGYNEQFF
TRBV7-2	TRBD1	NA	TRBJ1-1	TGTGCCAGCAGCGTGGGACAGGGTAACACTGAAGCTTTCTTT	CASSVGQGNTEAFF
TRBV18	NA	few	TRBJ1-2	TGTGCCAGCTCACCCGAGACAGCAGTTTCTAACTATGGCTACACCTTC	CASSPETAVSNYGYTF
TRBV19	TRBD1	NA	TRBJ1-1	TGTGCCAGTAGTAACCTACAGGGGAAAGCTTTCTTT	CASSNLQGKAFF
TRBV18	NA	NA	TRBJ1-2	TGTGCCAGCTCACCACGATCGACTTTAGGGGCGCCTAACTATGGCTACACCTTC	CASSPRSTLGAPNYGYTF
TRBV29-1	TRBD2	NA	TRBJ2-1	TGCAGCGCCCGGACTAGCGGGAGCTACAATGAGCAGTTCTTC	CSARTSGSYNEQFF
TRBV4-3	NA	NA	TRBJ2-7	TGCGCCAGCAGCCATTTCCGGGACTCAACCTACGAGCAGTACTTC	CASSHFRDSTYEQYF
TRBV18	TRBD1	NA	TRBJ1-1	TGTGCCAGCTCACCACCGAACTCCGGGACAGGGAACACTGAAGCTTTCTTT	CASSPPNSGTGNTEAFF